What follows are 23 T cell receptor beta chains derived from one specimen sequenced in a study of blood T cell repertoires in COVID-19 (dated by TCRdb to about 2020). Library construction relied on the immunoSEQ multiplex PCR assay. Entries here come from immuneACCESS through TCRdb and include only in-frame sequences with V and J called. Some clones fail to appear in such tables; in the studies checked, an unresolved V gene covers under half of the shortfall, and the cause of the remainder is unknown. This sample comprises roughly 260,000 clones, more than 70% of them detected only once. 2.1% of the sample lies in the top ten. Material for sequencing was peripheral blood. These receptors were taken from a woman aged 40 to 49 who had recovered from COVID-19.

The V gene is TRBV15, the J gene TRBJ1-2; TRBD1 agrees at 7 bases. CDR3 length: 13 residues. The germline gives CDR1 LNHNV, CDR2 YYDKDF (reference sequence). V gave up 9 bases and J gave up 0 bases; unmatched junction bases: 4. The CDR3 sequence is CATRQGSNYGYTF. The CDR3 DNA reads as TGTGCCACGAGACAGGGATCTAACTATGGCTACACCTTC.

This chain uses TRBV6-1 with TRBJ1-5; D is undetermined. V lost 1 base and J lost 5, with 6 bases in between. Looked up from germline, CDR1 is MNHNS and CDR2 is SASEGT. This CDR3 is built from 13 residues. CDR3 amino acids: CASSEGGYQPQHF. The CDR3 DNA is TGTGCCAGCAGTGAAGGCGGATATCAGCCCCAGCATTTT.

The genes are TRBV14 and TRBJ1-5; a weak D match, TRBD1 (6 bases). The germline V and J ends were trimmed by 2 bases and 3 bases, with 8 bases remaining between them. The CDR3 sequence is 14 residues long. The germline V gene encodes CDR1 SGHDN and CDR2 FVKESK. The chain's CDR3 is CASSQTGYNQPQHF. Written as DNA, the CDR3 is TGTGCCAGCAGCCAAACAGGGTACAATCAGCCCCAGCATTTT.

This chain joins TRBV5-8 and TRBJ2-5, with 10 nucleotides matching TRBD2. In germline, CDR1 is SGHTS, CDR2 YDEGEE. Trimming cost V 0 bases and J 5 bases; bases outside gene matches: 10. The CDR3 loop spans 17 amino acids. CDR3 in amino acids: CASSLGRLAGALETQYF. CDR3 nucleotides: TGTGCCAGCAGCTTGGGGAGGCTAGCGGGAGCTTTGGAGACCCAGTACTTC.

The rearrangement joins TRBV28 to TRBJ2-3; 7 bases fit TRBD2. After removal of 8 bases from V and 6 bases from J, the junction contained 5 bases not matched to a gene. Germline-derived CDR1 and CDR2 are MDHEN and SYDVKM. This CDR3 region has 12 residues. The CDR3 spells CASRGVGDTQYF. The CDR3 DNA reads TGTGCCAGCCGGGGGGTTGGGGATACGCAGTATTTT.

The chain has TRBV4-3 and TRBJ2-1, with D tentatively TRBD2 (5 bases). Trimming stripped 0 bases from V and 7 bases from J, with 7 bases between. There are 13 residues in the CDR3. CDR1 LGHNA and CDR2 YSLEER come from the germline V gene. Here the CDR3 DNA reads TGCGCCAGCAGCCAAGATTTAGCGAATGAGCAGTTCTTC. This codes for CASSQDLANEQFF.

This rearrangement joins TRBV9 to TRBJ2-7, with 9 bases fitting TRBD1. CDR1 is SGDLS and CDR2 is YYNGEE in the germline V gene. The CDR3 loop spans 15 amino acids. The V segment lost 3 bases and the J segment 3 bases; nucleotides outside the gene matches: 7. CDR3: CASSATGGVDYEQYF. For the CDR3, the DNA is TGTGCCAGCAGCGCGACAGGGGGTGTTGACTACGAGCAGTACTTC.

The chain has TRBV6-2 or TRBV6-3 and TRBJ2-7, with a possible D match to TRBD1 (6 bases). Per germline, CDR1 MNHEY and CDR2 SVGEGT. V was clipped by 0 bases and J by 1 base, with 13 bases between them. This CDR3 has 16 residues. CDR3 loop: CASSYSILTGSYEQYF. The CDR3, as DNA: TGTGCCAGCAGTTACTCGATTTTGACAGGTTCCTACGAGCAGTACTTC.

The rearrangement uses TRBV28 and TRBJ1-2, with TRBD1 identical over 9 bases. The CDR3 extends over 15 amino acids. V lost 5 bases and J lost 3; bases outside the gene matches: 7. Germline CDR1 reads MDHEN; CDR2 reads SYDVKM. The DNA of the CDR3 is TGTGCCAGCAGTGACCCTGGACAGGGGCACTATGGCTACACCTTC. It codes for CASSDPGQGHYGYTF.

The J gene is TRBJ2-5, the V gene TRBV19, with TRBD2 matching 8 bases. The V and J ends lost 6 bases and 2 bases, in that order; junction bases with no gene match: 8. This CDR3 has 15 amino acids. CDR1 is LNHDA, CDR2 SQIVND, per germline (reference sequence). This CDR3 reads CASRSAGGLQETQYF. The CDR3 coding sequence is TGTGCCAGTAGGTCGGCGGGAGGACTACAAGAGACCCAGTACTTC. The whole variable domain, filled in from reference TRBV19 and TRBJ2-5, reads DGGITQSPKYLFRKEGQNVTLSCEQNLNHDAMYWYRQDPGQGLRLIYYSQIVNDFQKGDIAEGYSVSREKKESFPLTVTSAQKNPTAFYLCASRSAGGLQETQYFGPGTRLLVL.

The J gene is TRBJ2-7, the V gene TRBV19; 10 nucleotides line up with TRBD1. The CDR3 has 15 amino acids. Losses at the gene ends were 5 bases for V and 5 bases for J; bases not matched to a gene: 9. Germline V gene sequence: CDR1 LNHDA, CDR2 SQIVND (reference sequence). CDR3 sequence reads: CASSPPGQGRNEQYF. For the CDR3, the DNA is TGTGCCAGTAGTCCGCCGGGACAGGGGAGAAACGAGCAGTACTTC.

J is TRBJ1-1 and V is TRBV14; no firm D call. The CDR3 is 14 residues long. The V gene's germline CDR1 is SGHDN and CDR2 FVKESK. V lost 4 bases and J lost 2, with 11 bases in between. In DNA, the CDR3 is TGTGCCAGCAGCCGCCCGGGGAGTAACACTGAAGCTTTCTTT. This sequence encodes CASSRPGSNTEAFF.

The rearrangement joins TRBV6-2 or TRBV6-3 to TRBJ2-5, with a tentative D call TRBD2 (6 bases). There are 15 residues in the CDR3. Trimming removed 5 bases at V and 2 bases at J, with 15 bases between. The V gene's germline CDR1 is MNHEY and CDR2 SVGEGT. The CDR3 DNA sequence: TGTGCCAGCAGTAGACTAGGTTACCAACAAGAGACCCAGTACTTC. Translating it yields CASSRLGYQQETQYF.

This clone was seen a single time. V and J are TRBV2 and TRBJ1-2; D may be TRBD1 (6 bases). The CDR3 is 14 amino acids. Germline V gene sequence: CDR1 SNHLY, CDR2 FYNNEI. The germline V and J ends were trimmed by 6 bases and 6 bases, with 17 bases remaining between them. DNA for the CDR3: TGTGCCAGCAGAGAGTACCGGGACACCCATGGCTACACCTTC. This gives the protein CASREYRDTHGYTF.

This clone was seen repeatedly, ten times or more. The CDR3 is CASSYSTGNGELFF. The CDR3 DNA follows: TGTGCCAGCAGTTACTCGACGGGGAACGGGGAGCTGTTTTTT. The genes are TRBV6-6 and TRBJ2-2, with a tentative D call TRBD2 (5 bases). V was pared by 0 bases and J by 7 bases, with 9 bases between. The CDR3 contains 14 residues. Germline lookup yields CDR1 MNHNY and CDR2 SVGAGI (reference sequence).

V and J are TRBV6-5 and TRBJ2-1; D possibly corresponds to TRBD1 (6 bases). V dropped 6 bases and J dropped 8 bases, with 17 bases sitting between them. The germline V gene has CDR1 MNHEY and CDR2 SVGAGI. This CDR3 has 14 amino acids. The CDR3 nucleotides read TGTGCCAGCAGGTCTCCCTTTACAGGGTATGAGCAGTTCTTC. Its protein is CASRSPFTGYEQFF.

This clone was counted a few times. This sequence joins TRBV5-5 and TRBJ2-1, with D unclear. This CDR3 has 14 residues. V was cut by 1 base and J by 6 bases, with 11 bases left in between. Germline CDR1 and CDR2: SGHKS and YYEKEE (reference sequence). CDR3 sequence: CASSLWAESNEQFF. The CDR3 DNA sequence: TGTGCCAGCAGCTTGTGGGCAGAGTCCAATGAGCAGTTCTTC.

V usage is TRBV5-1 and J usage is TRBJ2-7; the D gene is possibly TRBD1 (6 bases). The germline gives CDR1 SGHRS, CDR2 YFSETQ. The CDR3 has 17 amino acids. V gave up 4 bases and J gave up 3 bases, with 23 bases separating them. As DNA, the CDR3 is TGCGCCAGCAGCCTGGCAGGGGCTTCCCCCTCTAACTACGAGCAGTACTTC. It translates to CASSLAGASPSNYEQYF.

This chain joins TRBV7-8 and TRBJ2-6, with 12 nucleotides matching TRBD1. After removal of 6 bases from V and 3 bases from J, the junction contained 6 bases not matched to a gene. Germline CDR1 SGHVS, CDR2 FQNEAQ. The CDR3 extends over 17 amino acids. The CDR3, as DNA: TGTGCCAGCAGGCTCCGGGACAGGGGGCTTGGGGCCAACGTCCTGACTTTC. Translating gives CASRLRDRGLGANVLTF.

V and J are TRBV19 and TRBJ2-2, with TRBD1 identical over 10 bases. J lost 5 bases, V lost 4 bases, and 4 bases had no gene match. This CDR3 is built from 15 residues. The germline V gene encodes CDR1 LNHDA and CDR2 SQIVND (reference sequence). The CDR3 sequence is CASSRQGAITGELFF. In DNA, the CDR3 is TGTGCCAGTAGTAGACAGGGGGCTATTACCGGGGAGCTGTTTTTT. Combining the CDR3 with reference TRBV19 and TRBJ2-2 gives the whole variable domain DGGITQSPKYLFRKEGQNVTLSCEQNLNHDAMYWYRQDPGQGLRLIYYSQIVNDFQKGDIAEGYSVSREKKESFPLTVTSAQKNPTAFYLCASSRQGAITGELFFGEGSRLTVL.

This clone was seen once. The gene calls are TRBV5-1 and TRBJ2-1, with D tentatively TRBD1 (6 bases). CDR3 size: 15 residues. V gave up 0 bases and J gave up 3 bases, with 10 bases separating them. From germline, CDR1 is SGHRS and CDR2 YFSETQ. As DNA, the CDR3 is TGCGCCAGCAGCTTGGCAGGGGACCTCTACAATGAGCAGTTCTTC. This encodes CASSLAGDLYNEQFF.

The chain combines TRBV6-5 with TRBJ1-3; D gene unclear. Germline V gene data show CDR1 as MNHEY and CDR2 as SVGAGI. The CDR3 loop spans 16 amino acids. Trimming cost V 0 bases and J 7 bases, with 16 bases left between them. The CDR3 DNA reads as TGTGCCAGCAGTTACTCGAACAAACCCCCCGGGAACACCATATATTTT. Translation: CASSYSNKPPGNTIYF.

The chain carries TRBV28 and TRBJ2-7; 10 bases map to TRBD2. There are 15 residues in the CDR3. The J segment lost 1 base and the V segment lost 5 bases, leaving 5 bases of the junction unmatched. In germline, CDR1 is MDHEN, CDR2 SYDVKM. The CDR3 DNA reads as TGTGCCAGCAGTCCATCTAGCGGGGGATCCTACGAGCAGTACTTC. Its translation: CASSPSSGGSYEQYF.